This T cell receptor beta chain comes out of a study of PD-1 blockade in classical Hodgkin lymphoma. Turning to the study itself: Intravenous nivolumab at 3 mg/kg was given to patients every 2 weeks.

Only in-frame clones appear in the TCRdb table, and some are missing; sequencing was by immunoSEQ multiplex PCR. The data contain more than 85,000 clones, about 90% of them seen just once; the ten biggest clones take up roughly 2.6%. Study findings and constraints: The origin of the repertoire differences remains undefined, with disease activity or prior therapy as possible causes.

Every patient was affected by relapse after autologous stem cell transplantation, while exposure to brentuximab vedotin was not uniform. Worth noting for this clone: Its antigen is unknown.

The sequence derives from a human donor with classical Hodgkin lymphoma. Here the sequenced sample was peripheral blood mononuclear cells (PBMCs), taken before the second cycle of nivolumab.

The CDR3 sequence is CASSQALVSYEQYF. The CDR3 DNA reads as TGTGCCAGCAGCCAAGCTCTAGTATCCTACGAGCAGTACTTC. This chain connects TRBV4-2 to TRBJ2-7; D call uncertain. V was pared by 1 base and J by 1 base, with 8 bases between. Germline values: CDR1 LGHNA, CDR2 YNFKEQ. The CDR3 is made up of 14 amino acids.